This T cell receptor (beta chain) was recorded in a study of blood T cell repertoires in COVID-19 (dated by TCRdb to about 2020). Study-level background: Samples from collaborators originated in the United States, Italy and Spain and spanned both the acute and convalescent phases of COVID-19. The material from the prospective study consisted of cDNA or gDNA derived from T cells, B-cell-depleted T cells, or PBMCs. Deeply sampled blood TCRbeta repertoires from subjects exposed to, actively infected with, or recovered from COVID-19 were included in the dataset. The repertoires were released in a freely available public database intended as a resource for research on the immune response to SARS-CoV-2. The samples were drawn from two sources: the first 160 participants of the ongoing ImmuneRACE study, and 1,000 to 1,500 subjects contributed by 6 global collaborators. Nearly every sample came with metadata listing a de-identified subject ID, COVID-19 status, age in years and sex. Where available, HLA class I and class II types were obtained from metadata supplied by the sample provider rather than from assay-based typing.

This clone was seen many times. This receptor's antigen is unknown. The record has no base qualities; no much larger clone is one base away. Each collaborating institution followed its own protocols to collect whole blood in K2EDTA tubes. Collaborator samples were shipped for TCRbeta analysis as frozen whole blood, isolated PBMCs, or DNA extracted from either sample type. TCRbeta CDR3 regions were amplified from genomic DNA using the immunoSEQ Assay, a bias-controlled multiplex PCR. The authors' pipeline ran thus. The number of nucleated cells in each sample was estimated from the amplification of reference gene primers within the assay. Sequence reads were collapsed and filtered to measure the absolute abundance of every unique TCRbeta CDR3 rearrangement. For each sample, productive Simpson clonality was calculated as the square root of Simpson's diversity index across productive rearrangements. Held by TCRdb, this immuneACCESS table contains in-frame sequences only and omits some clones. Under half of the omission traces to an unresolved V gene where checked; the cause of the rest is unknown. D and trimming were read from the DNA, whereas the V and J calls and clone size are those reported in that table. Present in this sample are some 180,000 clones, 70% to 80% of which were seen just once. The ten largest clones capture around 8.1% of the sample.

Results the study describes overall, beyond this receptor: The amount of clinical and demographic metadata varied by source and participant and was provided uncurated.

V and J lose 0 bases and 4 bases, and a span of 11 bases separates them. The CDR1 and CDR2 encoded by the germline V gene (reference sequence) are SGHKS and YYEKEE. From the cysteine up to the phenylalanine, the CDR3 has a length of 15 residues. Just the 45-base CDR3 DNA is kept, in frame starting at base 1. The sequence derives from a woman in her 50s with active or convalescent COVID-19. The rearranged chain carries TRBV5-5 and TRBJ1-5, and possibly TRBD1, on 5 matching bases. The material sequenced was peripheral blood. The nucleotide sequence reads as follows: TGTGCCAGCAGCTTGGGGGCAGGGATAAATCAGCCCCAGCATTTT. The translation is CASSLGAGINQPQHF.